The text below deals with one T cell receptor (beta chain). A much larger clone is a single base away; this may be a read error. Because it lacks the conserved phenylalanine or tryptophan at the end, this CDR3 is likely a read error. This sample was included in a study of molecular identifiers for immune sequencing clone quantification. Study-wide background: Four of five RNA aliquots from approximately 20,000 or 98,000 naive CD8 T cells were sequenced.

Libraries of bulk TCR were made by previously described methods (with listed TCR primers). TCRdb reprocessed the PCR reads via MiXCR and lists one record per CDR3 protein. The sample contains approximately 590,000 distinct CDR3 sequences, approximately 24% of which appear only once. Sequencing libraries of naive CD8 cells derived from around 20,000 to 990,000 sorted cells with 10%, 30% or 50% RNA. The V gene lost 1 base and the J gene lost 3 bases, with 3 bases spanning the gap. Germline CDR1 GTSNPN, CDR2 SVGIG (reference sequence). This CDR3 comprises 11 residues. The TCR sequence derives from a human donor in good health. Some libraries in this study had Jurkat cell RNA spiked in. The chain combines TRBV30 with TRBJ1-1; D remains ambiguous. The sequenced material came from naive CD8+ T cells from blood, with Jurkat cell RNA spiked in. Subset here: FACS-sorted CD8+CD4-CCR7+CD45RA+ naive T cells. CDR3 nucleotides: TGTGCCTGGAGTGGTTACACTGAAGCTTTCTCT. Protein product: CAWSGYTEAFS.